This passage covers 24 T cell receptor beta chains from one sample sequenced in a study of blood T cell repertoires in COVID-19. Profiled with immunoSEQ multiplex PCR; TCRdb holds only in-frame clones, not every one. The sample consists of about 190,000 clones, 90% of them appearing once. Material: peripheral blood. The source is a man over 45 with acute or convalescent COVID-19.

This clone was detected a few times. This rearrangement joins TRBV28 to TRBJ2-1; D call uncertain. V was trimmed by 2 bases and J by 7 bases, leaving 6 bases between them. The CDR3 extends over 12 amino acids. Germline V gives CDR1 MDHEN, CDR2 SYDVKM. CDR3 in DNA: TGTGCCAGCAGTTTAGAGGTTAATGAGCAGTTCTTC. This encodes CASSLEVNEQFF.

This sequence joins TRBV7-2 and TRBJ1-2; 9 bases fit TRBD1. The CDR3 consists of 13 residues. Germline loops: CDR1 SGHTA, CDR2 FQGNSA. Unmatched junction bases numbered 6, after V lost 5 bases and J lost 8 bases. CDR3 sequence reads: CASSRDREGGYTF. In nucleotides, the CDR3 is TGTGCCAGCAGCCGGGACAGGGAGGGCGGCTACACCTTC.

The chain carries TRBV30 and TRBJ2-3; D perhaps matches TRBD1 (6 bases). The germline gives CDR1 GTSNPN, CDR2 SVGIG (reference sequence). V dropped 1 base and J dropped 3 bases, with 11 bases sitting between them. The CDR3 has 14 amino acids. CDR3: CAWSADRITDTQYF. The CDR3 nucleotides are TGTGCCTGGAGTGCTGACAGGATAACAGATACGCAGTATTTT.

This clone was found once. The CDR3 loop reads CASKQQSSYNEQFF. For the CDR3, the DNA is TGTGCCAGCAAGCAACAGAGCTCCTACAATGAGCAGTTCTTC. The genes are TRBV7-2 and TRBJ2-1; D gene unclear. This CDR3 region has 14 residues. Trimming pared 7 bases from V and 0 bases from J, leaving 10 bases between. CDR1 and CDR2 from the germline V gene are SGHTA and FQGNSA.

V usage is TRBV6-6 and J usage is TRBJ2-2, with D tentatively TRBD2 (6 bases). The length of the CDR3 is 12 residues. V shed 6 bases and J shed 6 bases, with 8 bases lying between them. Germline V lookup: CDR1 MNHNY, CDR2 SVGAGI (reference sequence). The CDR3 region is CASRRGSGELFF. The DNA of the CDR3 is TGTGCCAGCAGGCGGGGTTCCGGGGAGCTGTTTTTT.

The chain recombines TRBV6-2 or TRBV6-3 with TRBJ2-6; TRBD1 might be the D (6 bases). Trimming left V 5 bases short and J 0 bases short, with 8 bases between. Germline assignment: CDR1 MNHEY and CDR2 SVGEGT. This CDR3 is built from 15 residues. CDR3 protein: CASSDRTSGANVLTF. CDR3 nucleotide sequence: TGTGCCAGCAGTGACAGGACCTCTGGGGCCAACGTCCTGACTTTC.

The chain has TRBV30 and TRBJ1-2; D may be TRBD1 (5 bases). Germline-derived CDR1 and CDR2 are GTSNPN and SVGIG (reference sequence). V gave up 6 bases and J gave up 6 bases, with 14 bases separating them. This CDR3 has 12 residues. The CDR3, as DNA: TGTGCCTGCGGCTTGTGGGGCAATGGCTACACCTTC. Translated, it gives CACGLWGNGYTF.

The V gene is TRBV15, the J gene TRBJ2-1; 7 bases map to TRBD2. The CDR3 extends over 19 amino acids. The V and J ends lost 0 bases and 0 bases, in that order; junction bases with no gene match: 11. The germline gives CDR1 LNHNV, CDR2 YYDKDF (reference sequence). The CDR3 sequence: CATSREYPSGRSSYNEQFF. In nucleotides, the CDR3 is TGTGCCACCAGCAGAGAATATCCTAGCGGACGGAGCTCCTACAATGAGCAGTTCTTC.

This chain connects TRBV21-1 to TRBJ2-7; no check of the table's D call, TRBD2, against the DNA was made. TRBV21-1 counts as a pseudogene. This CDR3 region has 17 residues. CDR3 amino acids: CASSKGASGGETYEQYV. The CDR3 nucleotides are TGTGCCAGCAGCAAAGGGGCTAGCGGGGGGGAAACCTACGAGCAGTACGTC.

This chain connects TRBV5-6 to TRBJ2-1, with TRBD1 matching 8 bases. Germline-derived CDR1 and CDR2 are SGHDT and YYEEEE. The CDR3 spans 17 residues. The J segment lost 5 bases and the V segment lost 5 bases, leaving 15 bases of the junction unmatched. CDR3 coding DNA: TGTGCCAGCAGTCCCGGGACAGGTCTAAGGGTCGACAATGAGCAGTTCTTC. The encoded protein is CASSPGTGLRVDNEQFF.

The chain's CDR3 is CASRHTYAADEQYV. The CDR3 DNA reads TGTGCCAGCAGGCATACCTACGCGGCGGACGAGCAGTACGTC. This rearrangement joins TRBV6-5 to TRBJ2-7, with D uncertain. The CDR3 loop spans 14 amino acids. The V gene lost 6 bases and the J gene lost 5 bases, with 17 bases spanning the gap. Germline lookup yields CDR1 MNHEY and CDR2 SVGAGI.

This chain joins TRBV27 and TRBJ1-1; TRBD1 is a possible D gene (5 bases). V was clipped by 5 bases and J by 2 bases, with 12 bases between them. CDR3 length: 14 residues. Germline V gene data show CDR1 as MNHEY and CDR2 as SMNVEV (reference sequence). The CDR3 sequence is CASSPWDSNTEAFF. CDR3 nucleotides: TGTGCCAGCAGTCCCTGGGACTCCAACACTGAAGCTTTCTTT.

This clone was found a few times. The DNA for the CDR3 is TGTGCCAGTAGGGGTAGCCCTAGAGGCGGGGAGCTGTTTTTT. Protein sequence: CASRGSPRGGELFF. The chain uses TRBV19 and TRBJ2-2; D is undetermined. The ends were cut back, 6 bases at V and 7 bases at J, with 15 bases in the middle. This CDR3 has 14 residues. CDR1 is LNHDA and CDR2 is SQIVND in the germline V gene (reference sequence).

The chain joins TRBV6-2 or TRBV6-3 to TRBJ1-5, with D perhaps matching TRBD1 (5 bases). Germline CDR1 MNHEY, CDR2 SVGEGT. This CDR3 has 16 amino acids. Trimming took 6 bases from V and 2 from J, leaving 17 bases between them. The CDR3 sequence is CASSVSGNSRNQPQHF. In nucleotides, the CDR3 is TGTGCCAGCAGCGTATCAGGGAATAGTCGCAATCAGCCCCAGCATTTT.

A single count supports this clone. This chain joins TRBV30 and TRBJ2-1; TRBD2 matches at 10 bases. Losses at the gene ends were 4 bases for V and 4 bases for J; bases not matched to a gene: 10. Germline CDR1 is GTSNPN and CDR2 is SVGIG (reference sequence). This CDR3 comprises 16 residues. Here the CDR3 DNA reads TGTGCCTGGAACGAAGGGGCTAGCGGGAGATACAATGAGCAGTTCTTC. Translating gives CAWNEGASGRYNEQFF.

The chain links TRBV5-1 to TRBJ2-1; 8 bases are shared with TRBD2. CDR1 is SGHRS, CDR2 YFSETQ, per germline. CDR3 length: 14 amino acids. With 4 bases clipped from V and 3 bases from J, the junction kept 3 bases outside the gene matches. This CDR3 is CASSNGGDYNEQFF. CDR3 coding DNA: TGCGCCAGCAGCAACGGGGGGGACTACAATGAGCAGTTCTTC. Full variable domain (remainder filled in from reference TRBV5-1 and TRBJ2-1): KAGVTQTPRYLIKTRGQQVTLSCSPISGHRSVSWYQQTPGQGLQFLFEYFSETQRNKGNFPGRFSGRQFSNSRSEMNVSTLELGDSALYLCASSNGGDYNEQFFGPGTRLTVL.

This clone has a handful of counts. Other DNA variants within this sample encode the same CDR3. The chain couples TRBV9 to TRBJ1-1, with unresolved D. The CDR3 has 13 amino acids. Germline loops: CDR1 SGDLS, CDR2 YYNGEE. The V and J ends lost 2 bases and 1 base respectively, with 6 bases between them. The CDR3 region has the DNA TGTGCCAGCAGCGTTGACACGAACACTGAAGCTTTCTTT. Translating gives CASSVDTNTEAFF.

V gene TRBV27 combines with J gene TRBJ2-4; 11 bases match TRBD2. Germline V gene sequence: CDR1 MNHEY, CDR2 SMNVEV (reference sequence). V was pared by 5 bases and J by 1 base, with 10 bases of the junction left unmatched. The CDR3 sequence is 18 residues long. The CDR3, as DNA: TGTGCCAGCAGTCCCCAGCTCATAGCGGGGGGGGCCAAAAACATTCAGTACTTC. This sequence encodes CASSPQLIAGGAKNIQYF.

V usage is TRBV6-5 and J usage is TRBJ2-1; 8 nucleotides match TRBD2. From germline, CDR1 is MNHEY and CDR2 SVGAGI. The V and J ends lost 6 bases and 11 bases, in that order; junction bases with no gene match: 9. This CDR3 contains 13 residues. Here the CDR3 reads CASRLAGGGKQFF. The DNA for the CDR3 is TGTGCCAGCAGGCTAGCGGGCGGTGGTAAGCAGTTCTTC.

This rearrangement joins TRBV5-1 to TRBJ2-2; D is ambiguous. Germline values: CDR1 SGHRS, CDR2 YFSETQ. V was cut by 0 bases and J by 5 bases, with 11 bases left in between. This CDR3 region has 15 residues. CDR3 amino acids: CASSLGNSVTGELFF. The CDR3 nucleotides are TGCGCCAGCAGCTTGGGGAACAGTGTTACCGGGGAGCTGTTTTTT.

The chain couples TRBV10-2 to TRBJ1-2, with D unresolved. CDR1 and CDR2 (germline): WSHSY, SAAADI. V lost 9 bases and J 4 bases, leaving 12 bases between the germline ends. The CDR3 totals 12 residues. CDR3 DNA: TGCGCCAGTGGGGAGTTATCCTATGGCTACACCTTC. This codes for CASGELSYGYTF.

The J gene is TRBJ2-1, the V gene TRBV3-1 (or the pseudogene TRBV3-2); 9 bases are a match to TRBD2. Germline-derived CDR1 and CDR2 are LGHDT and YNNKEL (reference sequence). V shed 4 bases, J shed 5 bases, and the junction held 6 bases outside the gene matches. The CDR3 is 15 amino acids. CDR3 bases: TGTGCCAGCAGCCGCGGCTCTAGCGGGGACAATGAGCAGTTCTTC. It encodes CASSRGSSGDNEQFF.

The chain carries TRBV11-2 and TRBJ1-2; 8 bases are a match to TRBD1. This CDR3 has 18 residues. V trimming: 2 bases; J trimming: 1 base; junction bases outside the gene matches: 12. The germline gives CDR1 SGHAT, CDR2 FQNNGV. The CDR3: CASSLLDRGPWGNYGYTF. The CDR3, as DNA: TGTGCCAGCAGCTTATTAGACAGGGGCCCTTGGGGTAACTATGGCTACACCTTC.

This chain's CDR3 is CASSSTGTQRGKLFF. As DNA, the CDR3 is TGTGCCAGTAGCAGCACCGGGACACAGAGGGGAAAACTGTTTTTT. The chain carries TRBV19 and TRBJ1-4; weak D call: TRBD1 (6 bases). Between the trimmed V and J ends, which lost 6 bases and 10 bases, there was a span of 21 bases. CDR1 is LNHDA, CDR2 SQIVND, per germline (reference sequence). This CDR3 has 15 amino acids.